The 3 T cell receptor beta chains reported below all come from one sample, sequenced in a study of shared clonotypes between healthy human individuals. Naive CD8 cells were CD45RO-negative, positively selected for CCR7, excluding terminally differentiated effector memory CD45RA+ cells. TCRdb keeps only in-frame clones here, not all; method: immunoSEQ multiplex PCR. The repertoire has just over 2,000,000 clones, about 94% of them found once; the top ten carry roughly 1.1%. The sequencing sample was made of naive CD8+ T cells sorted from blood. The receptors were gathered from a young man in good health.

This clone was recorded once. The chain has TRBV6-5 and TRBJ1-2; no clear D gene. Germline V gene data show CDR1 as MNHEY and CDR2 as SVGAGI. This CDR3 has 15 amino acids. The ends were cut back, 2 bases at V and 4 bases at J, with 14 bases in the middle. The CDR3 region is CASSYVEGRSYGYTF. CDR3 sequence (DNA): TGTGCCAGCAGTTACGTGGAGGGAAGATCCTATGGCTACACCTTC.

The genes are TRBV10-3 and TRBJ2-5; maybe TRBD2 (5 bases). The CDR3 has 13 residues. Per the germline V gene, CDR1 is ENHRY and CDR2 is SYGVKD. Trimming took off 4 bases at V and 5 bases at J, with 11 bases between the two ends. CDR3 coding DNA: TGTGCCATCAGTGCGGACTGGGTGGAGACCCAGTACTTC. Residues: CAISADWVETQYF.

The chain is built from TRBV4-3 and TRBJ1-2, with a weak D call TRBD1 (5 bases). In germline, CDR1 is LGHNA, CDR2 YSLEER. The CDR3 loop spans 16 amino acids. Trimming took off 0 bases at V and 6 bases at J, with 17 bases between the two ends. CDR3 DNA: TGCGCCAGCAGCCAAGATTCTAAGGGACTTTTAGATGGCTACACCTTC. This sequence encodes CASSQDSKGLLDGYTF.